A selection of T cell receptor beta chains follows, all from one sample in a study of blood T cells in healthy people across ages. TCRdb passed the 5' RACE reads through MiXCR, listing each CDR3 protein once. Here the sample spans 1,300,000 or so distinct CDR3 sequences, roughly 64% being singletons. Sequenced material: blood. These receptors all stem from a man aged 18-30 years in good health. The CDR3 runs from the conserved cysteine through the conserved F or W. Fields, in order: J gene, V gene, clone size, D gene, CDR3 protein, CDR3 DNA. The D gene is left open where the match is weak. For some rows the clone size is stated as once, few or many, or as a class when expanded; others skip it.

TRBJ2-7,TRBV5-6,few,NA,CASSPGRNYEQYF,TGTGCCAGCAGCCCGGGACGGAACTACGAGCAGTACTTC
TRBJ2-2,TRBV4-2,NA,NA,CASSQIITIGNTGELFF,TGTGCCAGCAGCCAAATTATCACAATTGGGAACACCGGGGAGCTGTTTTTT
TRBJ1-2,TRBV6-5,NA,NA,CASSSAHRVGGYTF,TGTGCCAGCAGCTCCGCTCATAGGGTTGGCGGCTACACCTTC
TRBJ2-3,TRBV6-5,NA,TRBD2,CASSTGGPDTQYF,TGTGCCAGCAGTACGGGAGGACCAGATACGCAGTATTTT
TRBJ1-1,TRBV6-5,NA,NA,CASSYGEVTEAFF,TGTGCCAGCAGTTACGGGGAAGTCACTGAAGCTTTCTTT
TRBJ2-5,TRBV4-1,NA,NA,CASSQDGGGRETQYF,TGCGCCAGCAGCCAAGACGGTGGGGGTCGGGAGACCCAGTACTTC
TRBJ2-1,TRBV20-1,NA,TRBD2,CSVGGWGGGRSNEQFF,TGCAGTGTCGGGGGGTGGGGAGGCGGGAGGTCCAATGAGCAGTTCTTC
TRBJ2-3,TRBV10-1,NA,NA,CASSEDVDTQYF,TGCGCCAGCAGTGAAGATGTGGATACGCAGTATTTT
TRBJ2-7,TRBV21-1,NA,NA,CASSKVGRVQEQYF,TGTGCCAGCAGCAAGGTCGGGCGGGTACAGGAGCAGTACTTC
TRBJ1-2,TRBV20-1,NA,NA,CSASRNYGYTF,TGCAGTGCATCTCGGAACTATGGCTACACCTTC
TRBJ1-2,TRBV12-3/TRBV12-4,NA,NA,CASSPLQLYYGYTF,TGTGCCAGCAGCCCTCTACAGCTCTACTATGGCTACACCTTC
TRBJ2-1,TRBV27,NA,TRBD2,CASSLDGRAGNEQFF,TGTGCCAGCAGTTTAGACGGGAGGGCCGGCAATGAGCAGTTCTTC
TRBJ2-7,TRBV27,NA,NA,CDSSRGLLYEQYF,TGTGACAGCAGTAGGGGACTGTTATACGAGCAGTACTTC
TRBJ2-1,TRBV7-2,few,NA,CASSLGSGGTLYNEQFF,TGTGCCAGCAGCTTAGGATCTGGCGGGACTCTTTACAATGAGCAGTTCTTC
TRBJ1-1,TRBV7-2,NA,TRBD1,CASRTTGANTEAFF,TGTGCCAGCAGGACTACAGGGGCCAACACTGAAGCTTTCTTT
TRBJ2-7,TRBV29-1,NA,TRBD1,CSVVGDSCEQYF,TGCAGCGTTGTAGGGGACAGCTGCGAGCAGTACTTC
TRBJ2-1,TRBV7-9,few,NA,CASSAMISEQFF,TGTGCCAGCAGCGCGATGATCAGTGAGCAGTTCTTC
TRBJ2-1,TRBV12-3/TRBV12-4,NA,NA,CASSPETSGYNEQFF,TGTGCCAGCAGTCCCGAGACTAGTGGATACAATGAGCAGTTCTTC
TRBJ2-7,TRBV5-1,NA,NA,CASSLMGRGFESYEQYF,TGCGCCAGCAGCTTGATGGGGCGGGGTTTTGAGTCCTACGAGCAGTACTTC
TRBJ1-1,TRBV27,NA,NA,CASSFARYNYEAFF,TGTGCCAGCAGTTTCGCCAGATATAACTACGAAGCTTTCTTT
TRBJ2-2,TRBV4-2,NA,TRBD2,CASSQAPGGRAGELFF,TGTGCCAGCAGCCAAGCCCCCGGCGGGAGAGCCGGGGAGCTGTTTTTT
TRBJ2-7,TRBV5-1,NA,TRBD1,CASGHPGQGETNEQYF,TGCGCCAGCGGCCACCCGGGACAGGGAGAGACCAACGAGCAGTACTTC
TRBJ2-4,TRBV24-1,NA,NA,CATSDYSDIQYF,TGTGCCACCAGTGATTACTCGGACATTCAGTACTTC
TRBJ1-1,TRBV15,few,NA,CATSRTGNEAFF,TGTGCCACCAGCAGAACAGGAAATGAAGCTTTCTTT
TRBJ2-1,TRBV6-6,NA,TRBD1,CASRGTSGTGNNEQFF,TGTGCCAGCAGGGGAACCTCCGGGACAGGGAACAATGAGCAGTTCTTC
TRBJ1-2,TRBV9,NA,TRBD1,CASGLTRGTDYGYTF,TGTGCCAGCGGCCTCACCAGAGGGACAGACTATGGCTACACCTTC
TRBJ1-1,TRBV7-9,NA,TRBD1,CASSPLTGGLKTEAFF,TGTGCCAGCAGCCCACTGACAGGGGGCTTGAAAACTGAAGCTTTCTTT
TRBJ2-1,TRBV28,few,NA,CASSTDELTRSSYNEQFF,TGTGCCAGCAGCACGGACGAACTAACCCGGAGCTCCTACAATGAGCAGTTCTTC
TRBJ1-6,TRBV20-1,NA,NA,CSARACGQTNSPLHF,TGCAGTGCTAGGGCCTGCGGACAGACTAATTCACCCCTCCACTTT
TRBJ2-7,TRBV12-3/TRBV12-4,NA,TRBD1,CASSFGQGANEQYF,TGTGCCAGCAGTTTCGGGCAGGGGGCCAATGAGCAGTACTTC
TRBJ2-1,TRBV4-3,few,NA,CASRPEGMVDEQFF,TGCGCCAGCAGACCCGAGGGGATGGTCGACGAGCAGTTCTTC
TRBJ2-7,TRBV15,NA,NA,CATSRDRGEVNEQYF,TGTGCCACCAGCAGAGACAGGGGAGAAGTGAACGAGCAGTACTTC
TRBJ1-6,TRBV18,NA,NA,CASSQTVIDSPLHF,TGTGCCAGCTCACAGACAGTGATAGATTCACCCCTCCACTTT
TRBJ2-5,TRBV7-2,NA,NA,CASSSPWGPQYF,TGTGCCAGCAGCTCACCGTGGGGACCGCAGTACTTC
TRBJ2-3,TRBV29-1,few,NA,CSVDTISSTDTQYF,TGCAGCGTTGATACCATCTCTAGCACAGATACGCAGTATTTT
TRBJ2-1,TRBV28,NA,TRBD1,CASSLSRDREPTNEQFF,TGTGCCAGCAGTTTATCTCGGGACAGGGAGCCTACCAATGAGCAGTTCTTC
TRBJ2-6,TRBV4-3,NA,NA,CASSQATGRTGANVLTF,TGCGCCAGCAGCCAAGCTACAGGGCGGACTGGGGCCAACGTCCTGACTTTC
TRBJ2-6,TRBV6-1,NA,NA,CASSEARPSGANVLTF,TGTGCCAGCAGTGAAGCGCGACCCTCTGGGGCCAACGTCCTGACTTTC
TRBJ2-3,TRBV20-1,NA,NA,CSDPVHDACTDTQYF,TGCAGTGACCCCGTCCACGACGCGTGCACAGATACGCAGTATTTT
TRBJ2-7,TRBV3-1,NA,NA,CASSQKGLVHYEQYF,TGTGCCAGCAGCCAAAAGGGACTGGTCCACTACGAGCAGTACTTC
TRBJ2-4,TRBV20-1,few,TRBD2,CSASGTSAEEQYF,TGCAGTGCTTCCGGGACTAGCGCGGAGGAGCAGTACTTC
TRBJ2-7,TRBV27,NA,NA,CASSLAGSSSEQYF,TGTGCCAGCAGTTTAGCAGGTTCATCTAGCGAGCAGTACTTC
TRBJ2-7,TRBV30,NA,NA,CAWSYGDEQYF,TGTGCCTGGAGTTACGGAGACGAGCAGTACTTC
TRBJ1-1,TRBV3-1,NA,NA,CASSQEDAPGAFF,TGTGCCAGCAGCCAAGAGGACGCCCCTGGAGCTTTCTTT
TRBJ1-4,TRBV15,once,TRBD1,CATRIGTGVEKLFF,TGTGCCACCAGAATCGGGACAGGGGTAGAAAAACTGTTTTTT
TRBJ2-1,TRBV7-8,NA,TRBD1,CASSLGQGKIYNEQFF,TGTGCCAGCAGCTTAGGACAGGGGAAAATCTACAATGAGCAGTTCTTC
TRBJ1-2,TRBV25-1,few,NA,CASSEFAGASLYGYTF,TGTGCCAGCAGTGAATTCGCAGGCGCCTCCTTATATGGCTACACCTTC
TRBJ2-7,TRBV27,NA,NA,CASTQRVEQYF,TGTGCCAGCACCCAGCGGGTTGAGCAGTACTTC
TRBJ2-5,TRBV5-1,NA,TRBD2,CASSSLAGVSQETQYF,TGCGCCAGCAGCTCGCTAGCGGGGGTCTCCCAAGAGACCCAGTACTTC
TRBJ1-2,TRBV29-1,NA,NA,CSVEDSSGSYGYTF,TGCAGCGTTGAAGACTCATCCGGGTCTTATGGCTACACCTTC
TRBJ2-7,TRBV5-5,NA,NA,CASSLPTAIPYEQYF,TGTGCCAGCAGCTTGCCCACCGCCATCCCCTACGAGCAGTACTTC
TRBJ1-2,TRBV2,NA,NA,CASGGRSYGYTF,TGTGCCAGCGGCGGCAGAAGTTATGGCTACACCTTC
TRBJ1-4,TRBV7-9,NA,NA,CASSSYSGTPNEKLFF,TGTGCCAGCAGCTCCTATTCGGGGACGCCTAATGAAAAACTGTTTTTT
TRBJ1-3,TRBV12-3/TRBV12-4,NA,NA,CASTFGNTIYF,TGTGCCAGCACGTTTGGAAACACCATATATTTT